These 10 T cell receptor beta chains originate from one sample sequenced in a study of blood T cell dynamics during melanoma immunotherapy (TCRdb year 2020). Libraries came from the immunoSEQ multiplex PCR assay. The source is immuneACCESS, and TCRdb retained only in-frame sequences with V and J called. Part of the clones is not carried over; for the studies checked, unresolved V genes explain less than half of this, and the remainder is unexplained. The sample table holds roughly 30,000 clones, of which 80% to 85% were seen once. The ten largest clones represent about 9.3% of the sample. The time point label of this sample denotes: week 3, after first cycle of checkpoint inhibitor. The specimen was blood, collected from a patient treated with checkpoint blockade. These receptors were taken from a human donor with melanoma.

The chain is built from TRBV7-9 and TRBJ2-7, with 7 bases aligning to TRBD1. This CDR3 contains 14 residues. V dropped 4 bases and J dropped 5; count of bases not matched to a gene: 8. Germline-derived CDR1 and CDR2 are SEHNR and FQNEAQ (reference sequence). The CDR3 protein is CASSSQGVRNEQYF. The DNA for the CDR3 is TGTGCCAGCAGCTCCCAGGGGGTTCGGAACGAGCAGTACTTC.

The chain links TRBV7-3 to TRBJ2-2, with 8 bases matching TRBD1. The CDR3 has 14 amino acids. With V trimmed by 5 bases and J by 14 bases, 13 bases remained unmatched. The germline CDR1 and CDR2 sequences are SGHTA and FQGTGA. DNA of the CDR3: TGTGCCAGCAGCCCAGGACAGGGTACCTCTCGTCTGTTTTTT. Translated, it gives CASSPGQGTSRLFF.

CDR3 region: CASSLNRRNTIYF. DNA of the CDR3: TGTGCCAGCAGCTTGAACAGGAGAAACACCATATATTTT. This chain connects TRBV7-2 to TRBJ1-3, with D possibly TRBD1 on 5 matching bases. From germline, CDR1 is SGHTA and CDR2 FQGNSA. Deletions cut 3 bases from V and 5 bases from J, with 8 bases between. The CDR3 is made up of 13 amino acids.

This clone came up once. This chain links TRBV4-2 with TRBJ2-3, with D maybe TRBD2 (7 bases). CDR1 LGHNA and CDR2 YNFKEQ come from the germline V gene. V lost 3 bases, J lost 6 bases, and 13 bases lay in between. The CDR3 consists of 14 residues. The CDR3 nucleotides are TGTGCCAGCAGCCAGGGGGGGGCCTCGGATACGCAGTATTTT. Protein: CASSQGGASDTQYF.

The V gene is TRBV6-6, the J gene TRBJ1-6, with D uncertain. The CDR3 is 14 residues long. Germline lookup yields CDR1 MNHNY and CDR2 SVGAGI (reference sequence). Trimming stripped 10 bases from V and 14 bases from J, with 24 bases between. DNA of the CDR3: TGTGCCACCAGGCCAGGTAAAACCCAGTTCACCCTCCACTTT. Its protein product is CATRPGKTQFTLHF.

This clone was counted a few times. The genes are TRBV7-8 and TRBJ1-2; no definite D call. V was trimmed by 6 bases and J by 3 bases, leaving 8 bases between them. Germline loops: CDR1 SGHVS, CDR2 FQNEAQ. The CDR3 runs 12 residues. CDR3 region: CASSGEYYGYTF. The CDR3 nucleotides are TGTGCCAGCAGTGGGGAGTACTATGGCTACACCTTC. Full variable domain (missing parts from reference TRBV7-8 and TRBJ1-2): GAGVSQSPRYKVAKRGQDVALRCDPISGHVSLFWYQQALGQGPEFLTYFQNEAQLDKSGLPSDRFFAERPEGSVSTLKIQRTQQEDSAVYLCASSGEYYGYTFGSGTRLTVV.

The chain recombines TRBV4-2 with TRBJ2-7; the D is unclear. The V gene's germline CDR1 is LGHNA and CDR2 YNFKEQ. V was pared by 0 bases and J by 3 bases, with 12 bases between. The CDR3 extends over 15 amino acids. The CDR3 protein is CASSQEGHSYYEQYF. CDR3 coding DNA: TGTGCCAGCAGCCAAGAAGGGCACAGCTACTACGAGCAGTACTTC.

The chain uses TRBV6-6 and TRBJ2-7, with D hard to call. This CDR3 is 15 amino acids long. V lost 11 bases and J 3 bases, leaving 23 bases between the germline ends. Germline lookup yields CDR1 MNHNY and CDR2 SVGAGI (reference sequence). The CDR3 nucleotides are TGTGCCTCAAGTAGTCCTATACTCAACCACTACGAGCAGTACTTC. It yields the protein CASSSPILNHYEQYF.

This clone was seen more than once but under ten times. The genes are TRBV2 and TRBJ2-7; 8 bases match TRBD1. Unmatched junction bases numbered 10, after V lost 4 bases and J lost 2 bases. The CDR3 sequence is 16 residues long. Germline CDR1 reads SNHLY; CDR2 reads FYNNEI. This chain's CDR3 is CASSGGGWDRTYEQYF. CDR3 DNA: TGTGCCAGCAGTGGGGGAGGATGGGACAGGACCTACGAGCAGTACTTC.

V gene TRBV7-2 combines with J gene TRBJ1-2; D gene unclear. Germline V gives CDR1 SGHTA, CDR2 FQGNSA. The V end lost 0 bases, the J end lost 1 base, and 3 bases lay between the germline ends. The CDR3 is 13 residues long. The DNA of the CDR3 is TGTGCCAGCAGCTTAGCCGGTAACTATGGCTACACCTTC. Translated, it gives CASSLAGNYGYTF.